This entry lists 16 T cell receptor beta chains sequenced from one sample in a study of blood T cells in healthy people across ages (dated by TCRdb to between 2014 and 2016). Preparation of the library involved 5' RACE. TCRdb shows the sequencer as Illumina HiSeq 2500. A second roughly 6 to 11 cycle PCR used a sample-barcoded 5' primer and a J-beta primer mix. The raw public reads went through TCRdb reprocessing: fastp at Q25, MiXCR clone calling, in-frame beta chains kept. Each entry is one CDR3 protein sequence, shown with its most common DNA and genes. For this sample there are 1.2 million to 1.5 million distinct CDR3 sequences; around 59% appear just once. Clones ranked in the top ten supply over 5% of the sample. What was sequenced was blood. Receptor source: a man aged 18 to 35 in good health.

On this clonotype: The junction shows a germline mismatch at one end, possibly a read error. The chain recombines TRBV5-6 with TRBJ2-5, with 8 bases aligning to TRBD1. TRBJ2-7 explains the end of the DNA better; the J call may be wrong. The germline V gene has CDR1 SGHDT and CDR2 YYEEEE. This CDR3 region has 15 residues. The CDR3 bases are TGTCCCAGCAGCCCAGACGGACAGGGAGCCCACGAGCAGTACTTC. This encodes CPSSPDGQGAHEQYF.

This clonotype was found a few times. The chain uses TRBV10-3 and TRBJ1-2; perhaps TRBD1 as D (5 bases). V lost 6 bases to trimming and J lost 0 bases, with 11 bases between them. Looked up from germline, CDR1 is ENHRY and CDR2 is SYGVKD. The CDR3 has 14 amino acids. CDR3 loop: CAISDRTTNYGYTF. The CDR3 region has the DNA TGTGCCATCAGCGACAGAACAACTAACTATGGCTACACCTTC.

This clonotype was counted a few times. J is TRBJ2-1 and V is TRBV29-1; D tentatively reads TRBD1 or TRBD2 (5 bases each). This CDR3 has 15 amino acids. V was shortened by 2 bases and J by 0 bases, with 11 bases between the two germline ends. Germline V gives CDR1 SQVTM, CDR2 ANQGSEA. CDR3 nucleotides: TGCAGCGTTGAACCGTGGGGGAGCTCCTACAATGAGCAGTTCTTC. The encoded protein is CSVEPWGSSYNEQFF.

The rearrangement joins TRBV7-9 to TRBJ2-3, with a weak D call TRBD1 (6 bases). The CDR3 runs to 15 residues. Germline V gene lookup returns CDR1 SEHNR and CDR2 FQNEAQ (reference sequence). Between the trimmed V and J ends, which lost 5 bases and 2 bases, there was a span of 14 bases. CDR3 nucleotide sequence: TGTGCCAGCAGCGCTAGCAGGGGTCTCACAGATACGCAGTATTTT. Translating gives CASSASRGLTDTQYF.

The genes are TRBV27 and TRBJ2-1, with a weak D call TRBD1 (6 bases). The CDR3 loop spans 12 amino acids. Trimming stripped 3 bases from V and 14 bases from J, with 14 bases between. The germline V gene has CDR1 MNHEY and CDR2 SMNVEV (reference sequence). The CDR3 loop is CASSFGGFKEFF. CDR3 nucleotide sequence: TGTGCCAGCAGTTTTGGGGGCTTCAAAGAGTTCTTC.

This rearrangement joins TRBV5-5 to TRBJ2-3, with 13 bases fitting TRBD2. The germline CDR1 and CDR2 sequences are SGHKS and YYEKEE (reference sequence). The CDR3 runs 13 residues. The ends lost 3 bases at V and 11 bases at J; junction bases unmatched: 3. CDR3 DNA: TGTGCCAGCAGCTCCAGACTAGCGGGGGGGCAGTATTTT. This gives the protein CASSSRLAGGQYF.

This clonotype was counted only a few times. V gene TRBV5-1 combines with J gene TRBJ2-4, with D hard to call. The DNA end favors TRBJ2-7, so the J call may be wrong. Germline CDR1 is SGHRS and CDR2 is YFSETQ. CDR3 length equals 13 residues. The CDR3 coding sequence is TGCGCCAGCAGCCCGGACGGTTTACCCGAGCAGTACTTC. This gives the protein CASSPDGLPEQYF.

The chain uses TRBV20-1 and TRBJ2-1, with D maybe TRBD2 (5 bases). Between the trimmed V and J ends, which lost 3 bases and 1 base, there was a span of 19 bases. Germline CDR1 reads DFQATT; CDR2 reads SNEGSKA (reference sequence). The CDR3 has 17 amino acids. Here the CDR3 reads CSASGEGPSWSYNEQFF. CDR3 bases: TGCAGTGCTAGTGGAGAGGGCCCTAGTTGGTCCTACAATGAGCAGTTCTTC.

This clonotype has only a few counts. The chain recombines TRBV6-2 or TRBV6-3 with TRBJ2-5; D call uncertain. CDR1 and CDR2 (germline): MNHEY, SVGEGT. The CDR3 sequence is 14 residues long. With 6 bases removed from V and 2 bases from J, the gap between germline ends came to 13 bases. The CDR3 DNA follows: TGTGCCAGCAGCCCTAGGTTGGGGCAAGAGACCCAGTACTTC. Translation: CASSPRLGQETQYF.

Only a few counts were recorded for this clonotype. The J gene is TRBJ2-5, the V gene TRBV5-1; TRBD1 agrees at 8 bases. The end of the DNA is better explained by TRBJ2-7, so the J call may be wrong. The CDR3 spans 15 residues. CDR1 is SGHRS and CDR2 is YFSETQ in the germline V gene. CDR3 region: CASSPVGQENYEQYF. The CDR3 coding sequence is TGCGCCAGCAGCCCCGTGGGACAGGAAAACTACGAGCAGTACTTC.

V gene TRBV4-1 combines with J gene TRBJ2-1; 7 nucleotides line up with TRBD1. Trimming removed 4 bases from V and 3 bases from J; junction bases left unmatched: 9. The V gene's germline CDR1 is MGHRA and CDR2 YSYEKL. This CDR3 has 16 amino acids. DNA of the CDR3: TGCGCCAGCAGCCCAACCCCGGGACAGAACTACAATGAGCAGTTCTTC. Translated, it gives CASSPTPGQNYNEQFF.

This clonotype was seen only once. V gene TRBV11-2 combines with J gene TRBJ2-7; 7 bases are shared with TRBD2. Germline trimming cut 4 bases from V and 0 bases from J; bases unmatched to any gene: 3. This CDR3 region has 14 residues. Germline V gene data show CDR1 as SGHAT and CDR2 as FQNNGV. The CDR3, as DNA: TGTGCCAGCAGCTCCACTAGCGACTCCTACGAGCAGTACTTC. Its protein is CASSSTSDSYEQYF.

The chain links TRBV29-1 to TRBJ2-3; the match to TRBD2 covers 13 bases. The germline gives CDR1 SQVTM, CDR2 ANQGSEA. V shed 5 bases, J shed 4 bases, and the junction held 3 bases outside the gene matches. The CDR3 loop spans 14 amino acids. CDR3 residues: CSVRTSGSSDTQYF. Here the CDR3 DNA reads TGCAGCGTTAGGACTAGCGGGAGTTCAGATACGCAGTATTTT.

Notes on this clonotype: One junction end does not reproduce the germline sequence, and a read error may be involved. This chain uses TRBV12-3 or TRBV12-4 with TRBJ2-7; D uncertain. The CDR3 runs to 15 residues. DNA for the CDR3: TGTGCCAGCAGTTCAGGCCCCCGATCGGCCTACGAGCGGTACTTC. Translation gives CASSSGPRSAYERYF.

The chain couples TRBV25-1 to TRBJ2-7, with 7 bases matching TRBD2. Germline-derived CDR1 and CDR2 are MGHDK and SYGVNS. V was clipped by 0 bases and J by 0 bases; unmatched bases: 2. CDR3 length equals 15 residues. CDR3 DNA: TGTGCCAGCAGTGAATATTCGGGAGGCTCCTACGAGCAGTACTTC. It specifies CASSEYSGGSYEQYF.

The chain is built from TRBV10-3 and TRBJ2-3; possibly TRBD1 for D (5 bases). Germline CDR1 reads ENHRY; CDR2 reads SYGVKD. This CDR3 is 17 amino acids long. V was shortened by 4 bases and J by 0 bases, with 17 bases between the two germline ends. CDR3 nucleotides: TGTGCCATCAGTGGGGCCTTGACAGAAACTAGCACAGATACGCAGTATTTT. This gives the protein CAISGALTETSTDTQYF.